This TCR beta chain came from a study of post-analysis software for immune sequencing data. Overall study findings and caveats: TRBV5-6, TRBV5-1 and TRBV20-1 were among roughly 5 TRBV segments more frequent in patients than controls.

Germline V lookup: CDR1 MNHNS, CDR2 SASEGT. Trimming at V came to 4 bases and at J to 3 bases, leaving 6 bases not matched to a gene. The CDR3 has 14 amino acids. Unique molecular identifiers featured in each of the TCR beta cDNA libraries. TCRdb recomputed calls from the PCR reads with MiXCR, one row per CDR3 protein. The sample shows 650,000 to 850,000 distinct CDR3 sequences, around 42% of them seen only once. Notes on this clonotype: Its specificity is unknown.

Specimen: blood. The receptor's source is a girl aged 5-17 years with multiple sclerosis. V usage is TRBV6-1 and J usage is TRBJ2-7; 7 nucleotides agree with TRBD2. The CDR3 protein is CASSGRDYLYEQYF. DNA of the CDR3: TGTGCCAGCAGTGGCCGGGACTACCTCTACGAGCAGTACTTC.